Listed below are T cell receptor beta chains from one sample, sequenced in a study of CD8 T cells in ankylosing spondylitis. TCRdb recomputed calls from the 5' RACE reads with MiXCR, one row per CDR3 protein. The sample includes approximately 90,000 distinct CDR3 sequences, 7.5% to 9% seen only once; the top ten take 9.5% to 10%. The sequencing input was blood, either unsorted or a sorted T cell fraction (not recorded which). The receptors were sampled from a male donor with ankylosing spondylitis or in good health (not recorded which). CDR3s include the opening cysteine and the closing phenylalanine or tryptophan. The order of the fields is clone size, V gene, D gene, J gene, CDR3 protein, CDR3 DNA. The D gene is left open where the match is weak. A clone size is listed for some rows: how often the clone was seen (once, few, many), or a class if it is expanded.

>many|TRBV6-2/TRBV6-3|TRBD1|TRBJ2-7
CASRGTEDVEQYF
TGTGCCAGCCGAGGGACAGAAGACGTCGAGCAGTACTTC
>.|TRBV5-1|.|TRBJ2-3
CASSGGTAATDTQYF
TGCGCCAGCAGCGGAGGGACAGCTGCCACAGATACGCAGTATTTT
>many|TRBV5-1|TRBD1|TRBJ2-4
CASSVGTAQNIQYF
TGCGCCAGCAGCGTGGGGACAGCCCAAAACATTCAGTACTTC
>many|TRBV7-8|TRBD2|TRBJ2-2
CASSPTSGRLNTGELFF
TGTGCCAGCAGCCCGACTAGCGGGAGGCTAAACACCGGGGAGCTGTTTTTT
>many|TRBV5-1|.|TRBJ2-7
CASSLDRLSSYEQYF
TGCGCCAGCAGCTTGGACAGGTTGAGCTCCTACGAGCAGTACTTC
>.|TRBV6-6|.|TRBJ1-5
CASSPGVGQPQHF
TGTGCCAGCAGTCCTGGGGTCGGCCAGCCCCAGCATTTT
>few|TRBV12-2|.|TRBJ2-1
CASRLASYSSYNEQFF
TGTGCAAGTCGCTTAGCCTCCTATAGCTCCTACAATGAGCAGTTCTTC
>many|TRBV5-1|TRBD2|TRBJ2-5
CASSQSTGGLETQYF
TGCGCCAGCAGCCAGTCCACGGGGGGGCTGGAGACCCAGTACTTC
>many|TRBV20-1|.|TRBJ2-1
CSASWRAANEQFF
TGCAGTGCTAGCTGGCGGGCAGCCAATGAGCAGTTCTTC
>.|TRBV6-2/TRBV6-3|.|TRBJ2-2
CASSYPWSGNTGELFF
TGTGCCAGCAGTTACCCTTGGAGCGGAAACACCGGGGAGCTGTTTTTT
>many|TRBV2|.|TRBJ2-3
CASSDVGTSTDTQYF
TGTGCCAGCAGTGACGTGGGAACTAGCACAGATACGCAGTATTTT
>.|TRBV7-9|.|TRBJ1-6
CASRSDGGHNSPLHF
TGTGCCAGCAGGTCCGATGGAGGGCATAATTCACCCCTCCACTTT
>many|TRBV27|TRBD1|TRBJ1-5
CASSLTGVQPQHF
TGTGCCAGCAGCTTGACAGGGGTTCAGCCCCAGCATTTT
>many|TRBV7-7|.|TRBJ2-5
CASSSGTAHETQYF
TGTGCTAGCAGCTCCGGGACGGCTCACGAGACCCAGTACTTC
>many|TRBV5-1|.|TRBJ2-7
CASGLGTPREQYF
TGCGCCAGCGGCCTCGGGACCCCCCGCGAGCAGTACTTC
>many|TRBV11-2|.|TRBJ2-4
CASSPLGGGIQYF
TGTGCCAGCAGCCCCCTAGGAGGGGGCATTCAGTACTTC
>many|TRBV20-1|TRBD1|TRBJ1-5
CSASSRTGAQPQHF
TGCAGTGCTAGTTCAAGGACAGGGGCTCAGCCCCAGCATTTT
>many|TRBV29-1|.|TRBJ2-7
CSVEERSGRVSYEQYF
TGCAGCGTTGAAGAGAGAAGCGGTCGGGTTTCCTACGAGCAGTACTTC
>many|TRBV19|.|TRBJ2-7
CASSMDKGLSYEQYF
TGTGCCAGTAGTATGGATAAGGGCCTCTCCTACGAGCAGTACTTC
>many|TRBV12-3/TRBV12-4|TRBD2|TRBJ2-1
CASSFSGGATYNEQFF
TGTGCCAGCAGTTTCAGCGGGGGGGCTACCTACAATGAGCAGTTCTTC
>.|TRBV7-2|.|TRBJ2-5
CASSWGVGDQETQYF
TGTGCCAGCAGCTGGGGAGTCGGGGACCAAGAGACCCAGTACTTC
>many|TRBV11-2|.|TRBJ2-1
CASSLGLYNEQFF
TGTGCCAGCAGCTTGGGACTTTACAATGAGCAGTTCTTC
>many|TRBV6-1|TRBD1|TRBJ1-6
CASRDRGLVSSPLHF
TGTGCCAGCCGGGACAGGGGGCTTGTCAGTTCACCCCTCCACTTT